The T cell receptor beta chain described here comes from a study of T cell responses to AZD1222 COVID-19 vaccine. Remarks on this clone: Its specificity is not known.

Some clones are missing from TCRdb's copy, which holds only in-frame ones; the method was immunoSEQ multiplex PCR. The sample yields about 130,000 clones, around 89% seen once. Findings and limits, study-wide: Among vaccine-associated CD4 TCRs, coverage spanned spike, with dominance at 160-218 and 743-854. Spike-specific TCR breadth and depth grew following two AZD1222 doses.

The CDR3 has 11 residues. V dropped 4 bases and J dropped 8 bases, with 9 bases sitting between them. Germline loops: CDR1 SGDLS, CDR2 YYNGEE. This sample comprised peripheral blood, obtained on day 0 of AZD1222 vaccination. The chain carries TRBV9 and TRBJ1-1, with D possibly TRBD1 on 6 matching bases. This TCR came from an adult in good health. As DNA, the CDR3 is TGTGCCAGCAGCCGGCAGGGGGAAGCTTTCTTT. Protein: CASSRQGEAFF.